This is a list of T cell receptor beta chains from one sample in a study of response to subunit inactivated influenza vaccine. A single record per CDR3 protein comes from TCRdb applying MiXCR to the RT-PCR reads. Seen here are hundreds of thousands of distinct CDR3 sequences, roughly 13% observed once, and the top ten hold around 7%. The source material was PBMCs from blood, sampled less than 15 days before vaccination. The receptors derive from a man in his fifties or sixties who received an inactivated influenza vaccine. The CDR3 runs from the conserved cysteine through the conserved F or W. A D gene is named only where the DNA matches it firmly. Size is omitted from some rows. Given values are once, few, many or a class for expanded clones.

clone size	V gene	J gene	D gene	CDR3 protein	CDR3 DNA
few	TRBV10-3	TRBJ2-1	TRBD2	CAISRTSGRVANNEQFF	TGTGCCATCAGCCGGACTAGCGGGAGGGTCGCTAACAATGAGCAGTTCTTC
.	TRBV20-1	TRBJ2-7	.	CSARDQGREQYF	TGCAGTGCTAGAGATCAAGGGCGCGAGCAGTACTTC
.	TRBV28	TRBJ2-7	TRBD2	CASSWGLADRPYEQYF	TGTGCCAGCAGTTGGGGCCTAGCGGACCGCCCCTACGAGCAGTACTTC
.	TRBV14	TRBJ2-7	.	CASSHDGGERPYEQYF	TGTGCCAGCAGCCATGATGGGGGAGAGCGGCCCTACGAGCAGTACTTC
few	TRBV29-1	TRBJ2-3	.	CSVDRGRQDTQYF	TGCAGCGTTGACAGGGGACGTCAAGATACGCAGTATTTT
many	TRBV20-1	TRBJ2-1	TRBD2	CSAIRASGYNEQFF	TGCAGTGCTATTAGGGCTAGCGGGTACAATGAGCAGTTCTTC
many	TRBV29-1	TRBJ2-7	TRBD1	CSVEFGDGTGIYEQYF	TGCAGCGTTGAATTCGGAGACGGGACAGGGATATACGAGCAGTACTTC
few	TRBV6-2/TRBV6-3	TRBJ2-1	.	CASSLQVSYNEQFF	TGTGCCAGCAGCTTACAGGTCTCCTACAATGAGCAGTTCTTC
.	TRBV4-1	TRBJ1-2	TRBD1	CASSLGDRAFYGYTF	TGCGCCAGCAGTCTCGGGGACAGGGCTTTCTATGGCTACACCTTC
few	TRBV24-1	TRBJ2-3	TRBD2	CATSERGGTDTQYF	TGTGCCACCAGCGAGCGGGGCGGCACAGATACGCAGTATTTT
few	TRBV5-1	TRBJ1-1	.	CASSNGGLGSEQVEAFF	TGCGCCAGCAGCAACGGGGGGTTAGGGTCAGAACAAGTTGAAGCTTTCTTT